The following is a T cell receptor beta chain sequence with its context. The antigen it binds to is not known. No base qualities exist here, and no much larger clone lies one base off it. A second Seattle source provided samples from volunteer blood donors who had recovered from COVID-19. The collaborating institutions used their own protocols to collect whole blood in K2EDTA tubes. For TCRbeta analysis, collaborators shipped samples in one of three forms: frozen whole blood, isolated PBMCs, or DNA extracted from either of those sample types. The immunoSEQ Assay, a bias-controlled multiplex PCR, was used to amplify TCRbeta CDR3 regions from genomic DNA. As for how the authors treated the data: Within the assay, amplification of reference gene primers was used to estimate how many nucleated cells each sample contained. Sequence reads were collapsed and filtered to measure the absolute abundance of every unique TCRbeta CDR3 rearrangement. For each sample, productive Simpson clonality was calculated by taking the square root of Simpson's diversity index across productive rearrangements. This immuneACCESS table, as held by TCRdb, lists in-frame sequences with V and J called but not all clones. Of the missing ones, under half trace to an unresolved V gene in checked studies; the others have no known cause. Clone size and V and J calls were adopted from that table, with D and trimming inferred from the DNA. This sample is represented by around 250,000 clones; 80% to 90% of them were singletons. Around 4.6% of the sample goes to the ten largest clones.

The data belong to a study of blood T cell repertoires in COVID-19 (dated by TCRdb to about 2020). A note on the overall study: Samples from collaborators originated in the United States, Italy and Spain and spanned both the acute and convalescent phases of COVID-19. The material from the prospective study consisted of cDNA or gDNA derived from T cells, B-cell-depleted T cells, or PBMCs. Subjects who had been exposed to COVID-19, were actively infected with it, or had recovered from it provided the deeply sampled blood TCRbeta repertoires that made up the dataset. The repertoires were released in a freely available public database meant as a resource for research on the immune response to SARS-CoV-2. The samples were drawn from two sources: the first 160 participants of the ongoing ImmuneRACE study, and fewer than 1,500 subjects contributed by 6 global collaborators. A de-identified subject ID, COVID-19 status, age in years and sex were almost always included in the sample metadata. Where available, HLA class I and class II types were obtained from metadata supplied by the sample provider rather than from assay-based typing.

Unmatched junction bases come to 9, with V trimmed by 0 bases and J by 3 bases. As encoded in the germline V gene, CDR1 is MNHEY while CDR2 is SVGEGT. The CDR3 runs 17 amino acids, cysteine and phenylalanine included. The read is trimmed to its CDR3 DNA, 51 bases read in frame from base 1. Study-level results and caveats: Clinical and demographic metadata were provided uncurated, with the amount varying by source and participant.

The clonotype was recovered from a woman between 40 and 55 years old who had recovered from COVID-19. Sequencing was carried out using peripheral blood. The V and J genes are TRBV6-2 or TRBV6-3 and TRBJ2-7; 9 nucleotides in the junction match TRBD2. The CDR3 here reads CASSYSGGGAFVYEQYF. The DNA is TGTGCCAGCAGTTACTCGGGCGGGGGGGCCTTCGTCTACGAGCAGTACTTC.